The entry below describes one T cell receptor (beta chain). An end of the junction does not agree with germline; a read error may underlie this. The PCR contained 60 Vbeta and 13 Jbeta primers. Here immunoSEQ multiplex PCR was the method, and the copy in TCRdb shows in-frame clones only, minus some. The sample has some 150,000 clones, 60% to 80% seen once. This sample is drawn from a study of cytomegalovirus exposure and HLA in healthy donors. CDR3 length equals 16 residues. Germline assignment: CDR1 SSHAT and CDR2 FNYEAQ (reference sequence). The sequence derives from a male donor in good health and CMV-seronegative. The chain links TRBV7-7 to TRBJ2-5, with D perhaps TRBD2 (6 bases). The sequenced sample was PBMCs. In DNA form, the CDR3 reads TGTGCTAGCAGCCGAAAAGGCCGGGGGATCCAAGAGACCCAGTACTTC. Its translation is CASSRKGRGIQETQYF.